This TCR beta chain comes out of a study of regulatory T cells in long-lasting Graves disease. This clonotype was observed a handful of times. The time point here: newly diagnosed GD, antithyroid drugs for less than 3 months. Isolated PBMC RNA provided the starting material for the TCR library. TCR beta libraries were built with iRepertoire HTBI primers and Arm-PCR of CDR3 regions. TCRdb reprocessed the multiplex PCR reads with MiXCR, giving one entry per CDR3 protein. The sample consists of some 490,000 distinct CDR3 sequences, around 12% of them appearing once. V gave up 6 bases and J gave up 7 bases, with 15 bases separating them. The germline V gene has CDR1 MDHEN and CDR2 SYDVKM. The CDR3 is made up of 14 amino acids. In addition, the sample was reused for a study of T cells in Graves' hyperthyroidism and ophthalmopathy. That investigation notes: Disease duration under 2 months; hyperthyroidism patients were aged 18 to 65.

The J gene is TRBJ2-2, the V gene TRBV28; possible D gene TRBD2, 5 bases. The source was peripheral blood mononuclear cells (PBMCs), collected at new diagnosis, from a patient treated with antithyroid drugs. This receptor was obtained from a woman in her twenties or thirties with Graves disease. The CDR3, as DNA: TGTGCCAGCAGACCCGGACTTCCCATCGGGGAGCTGTTTTTT. Translation: CASRPGLPIGELFF.